The text below deals with one TCR beta chain. The CDR3 totals 17 residues. Germline assignment: CDR1 MNHNS and CDR2 SASEGT. The sample is drawn from a study of T cells expressing NK-cell markers. Overall study: Source material for TCR beta repertoires consisted of sorted CD3+CD56+NKG2C+, CD3+CD56+NKG2C- and CD3+CD56-NKG2C+ T cells.

What made the TCR beta cDNA was 5'RACE template switching with UMIs. TCRdb re-called the 5' RACE reads; every CDR3 protein appears as one record, without DNA. The ten most abundant clones cover roughly 3.4% of a sample with hundreds of thousands of distinct CDR3 sequences. The sequence was obtained from a man aged 18 to 29 in good health. The rearrangement links TRBV6-1 to TRBJ2-1; TCRdb's assignment of TRBD2 cannot be checked, as there is no DNA. The sample was blood T cells: a sorted CD56 or NKG2C T cell subset, CD4+ or CD8+ T cells, or bulk PBMC T cells (not recorded which). The CDR3 is CASSGLAGGTGYNEQFF.